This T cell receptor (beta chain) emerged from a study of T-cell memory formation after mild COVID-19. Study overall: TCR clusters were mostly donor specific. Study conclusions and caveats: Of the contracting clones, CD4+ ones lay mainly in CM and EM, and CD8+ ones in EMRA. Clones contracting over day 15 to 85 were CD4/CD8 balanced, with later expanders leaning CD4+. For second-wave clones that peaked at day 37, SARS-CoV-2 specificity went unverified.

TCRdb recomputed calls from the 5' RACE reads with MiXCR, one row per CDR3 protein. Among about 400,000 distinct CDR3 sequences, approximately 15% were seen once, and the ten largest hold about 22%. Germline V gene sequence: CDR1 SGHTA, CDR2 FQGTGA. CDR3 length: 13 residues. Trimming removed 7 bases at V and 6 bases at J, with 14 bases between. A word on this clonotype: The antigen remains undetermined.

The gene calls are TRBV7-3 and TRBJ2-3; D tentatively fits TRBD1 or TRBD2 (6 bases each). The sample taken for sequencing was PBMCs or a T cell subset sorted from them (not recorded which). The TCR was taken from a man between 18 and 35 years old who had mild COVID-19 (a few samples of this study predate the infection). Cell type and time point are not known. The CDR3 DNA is TGTGCCAGCAACACCGGGGGCTCGGATACGCAGTATTTT. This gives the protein CASNTGGSDTQYF.